A single sample is the source of the 30 T cell receptor beta chains below, sequenced in a study of OX40 agonist ivuxolimab in advanced cancers. Clones were read by immunoSEQ multiplex PCR, and TCRdb kept only the in-frame ones, dropping some. The sample consists of approximately 74,000 clones, 85% to 90% of them appearing once. Source: CD4+ or CD8+ T cells sorted from blood, taken in a trial of the OX40 agonist ivuxolimab. Receptor source: an adult with an advanced solid tumor such as melanoma, head and neck, liver or kidney cancer.

The J gene is TRBJ1-2, the V gene TRBV14; D is unresolved. From germline, CDR1 is SGHDN and CDR2 FVKESK. The CDR3 runs to 15 residues. The ends were cut back, 4 bases at V and 0 bases at J, with 12 bases in the middle. The CDR3 loop is CASSRLLGANYGYTF. CDR3 nucleotide sequence: TGTGCCAGCAGCCGATTATTGGGAGCTAACTATGGCTACACCTTC.

The chain uses TRBV7-2 and TRBJ1-5; 8 positions agree with TRBD1. CDR3 size: 16 residues. Germline CDR1 and CDR2: SGHTA and FQGNSA. The V segment lost 0 bases and the J segment 3 bases; nucleotides outside the gene matches: 4. CDR3 DNA sequence: TGTGCCAGCAGCTTAGCGCCAGGGGGCATCAATCAGCCCCAGCATTTT. Its protein is CASSLAPGGINQPQHF.

The chain has TRBV5-1 and TRBJ2-5, with D possibly being TRBD2 (5 bases). CDR3 length: 14 amino acids. The germline V gene has CDR1 SGHRS and CDR2 YFSETQ. V was cut by 3 bases and J by 5 bases, with 14 bases left in between. The CDR3 DNA is TGCGCCAGCAGCTCGCCTAGCAGCAAGGAGACCCAGTACTTC. It is translated as CASSSPSSKETQYF. Variable domain in full (rest from reference TRBV5-1 and TRBJ2-5): KAGVTQTPRYLIKTRGQQVTLSCSPISGHRSVSWYQQTPGQGLQFLFEYFSETQRNKGNFPGRFSGRQFSNSRSEMNVSTLELGDSALYLCASSSPSSKETQYFGPGTRLLVL.

This clone occurred once. The chain is built from TRBV10-1 and TRBJ2-1; D not certain. CDR3 size: 14 residues. Trimming took off 8 bases at V and 1 base at J, with 12 bases between the two ends. Germline V gene sequence: CDR1 WNHNN, CDR2 SYGVQD (reference sequence). The DNA of the CDR3 is TGCGCCAGCCTCCTGTCGCGGTCCTACAATGAGCAGTTCTTC. It is translated as CASLLSRSYNEQFF.

This chain links TRBV6-4 with TRBJ2-1, with D uncertain. The CDR3 is 14 amino acids. Looked up from germline, CDR1 is MRHNA and CDR2 is SNTAGT. V lost 6 bases, J lost 3 bases, and 12 bases lay in between. The CDR3 is CASSLGPYYNEQFF. CDR3 DNA sequence: TGTGCCAGCAGCCTCGGACCGTACTACAATGAGCAGTTCTTC.

In its sample, this clone was seen once. The chain recombines TRBV7-2 with TRBJ2-7; D might be TRBD2 (5 bases). The CDR3 runs to 14 residues. The ends were cut back, 0 bases at V and 2 bases at J, with 8 bases in the middle. Germline V gene data show CDR1 as SGHTA and CDR2 as FQGNSA. DNA of the CDR3: TGTGCCAGCAGCTTAGCCCCGCGGGCCTACGAGCAGTACTTC. It codes for CASSLAPRAYEQYF.

The chain employs TRBV5-4 and TRBJ2-3, with a weak D call TRBD1 (5 bases). V was clipped by 2 bases and J by 4 bases, with 14 bases between them. The CDR3 spans 15 residues. CDR1 and CDR2 from the germline V gene are SGHNT and YYREEE (reference sequence). CDR3 loop: CASSFITGGADTQYF. In DNA, the CDR3 is TGTGCCAGCAGCTTCATCACAGGCGGAGCAGATACGCAGTATTTT. Full variable domain (remainder filled in from reference TRBV5-4 and TRBJ2-3): ETGVTQSPTHLIKTRGQQVTLRCSSQSGHNTVSWYQQALGQGPQFIFQYYREEENGRGNFPPRFSGLQFPNYSSELNVNALELDDSALYLCASSFITGGADTQYFGPGTRLTVL.

The V gene is TRBV29-1, the J gene TRBJ2-5, with D perhaps matching TRBD2 (6 bases). V lost 1 base, J lost 4 bases, and 16 bases lay in between. Germline loops: CDR1 SQVTM, CDR2 ANQGSEA. CDR3 length: 15 amino acids. For the CDR3, the DNA is TGCAGCGTTGAAGGCGGGGCTGTAACGAGAGAGACCCAGTACTTC. The encoded protein is CSVEGGAVTRETQYF.

Concerning this clone: One end of the junction varies from germline; a read error may be responsible. The genes are TRBV5-1 and TRBJ1-5; TRBD1 agrees at 9 bases. Germline V gene data show CDR1 as SGHRS and CDR2 as YFSETQ. This CDR3 is 14 amino acids long. The CDR3 region has the DNA TGTGCCAGCAGCTTGGGACAGGGCGGTCAGCCCCAGCATTTT. It yields the protein CASSLGQGGQPQHF. The variable domain in full, completed from reference TRBV5-1 and TRBJ1-5, reads KAGVTQTPRYLIKTRGQQVTLSCSPISGHRSVSWYQQTPGQGLQFLFEYFSETQRNKGNFPGRFSGRQFSNSRSEMNVSTLELGDSALYLCASSLGQGGQPQHFGDGTRLSIL.

V gene TRBV5-1 combines with J gene TRBJ1-3, with 8 bases aligning to TRBD1. J was trimmed by 1 base and V by 4 bases; bases with no gene match: 4. Germline V gene lookup returns CDR1 SGHRS and CDR2 YFSETQ. This CDR3 is built from 15 residues. The CDR3 here is CASSPGTGSGNTIYF. CDR3 nucleotide sequence: TGCGCCAGCAGCCCGGGGACAGGATCTGGAAACACCATATATTTT.

The rearrangement joins TRBV19 to TRBJ2-7; 11 nucleotides match TRBD2. This CDR3 has 15 residues. Looked up from germline, CDR1 is LNHDA and CDR2 is SQIVND (reference sequence). The J segment lost 1 base and the V segment lost 5 bases, leaving 4 bases of the junction unmatched. The CDR3 DNA follows: TGTGCCAGTAGTCGGACTAGCGGGCAATCCTACGAGCAGTACTTC. Its protein is CASSRTSGQSYEQYF.

The chain recombines TRBV5-6 with TRBJ1-5; 8 nucleotides agree with TRBD1. The J segment lost 10 bases and the V segment lost 5 bases, leaving 11 bases of the junction unmatched. In germline, CDR1 is SGHDT, CDR2 YYEEEE. This CDR3 comprises 14 residues. The CDR3 region has the DNA TGTGCCAGCAGTTCTGGACAGGGCCGTAGTCCCCAGCATTTT. Its translation: CASSSGQGRSPQHF.

The chain joins TRBV28 to TRBJ1-4; 9 bases align to TRBD1. The germline V gene encodes CDR1 MDHEN and CDR2 SYDVKM. V gave up 5 bases and J gave up 6 bases; unmatched junction bases: 4. The CDR3 has 14 amino acids. Written as DNA, the CDR3 is TGTGCCAGCAGTGAACAGGGGGCTGATGAAAAACTGTTTTTT. Its protein product is CASSEQGADEKLFF.

V is TRBV5-4 and J is TRBJ2-5; D remains ambiguous. Germline CDR1 and CDR2: SGHNT and YYREEE (reference sequence). Trimming removed 4 bases at V and 4 bases at J, with 14 bases between. The CDR3 is made up of 14 amino acids. CDR3 in amino acids: CASSRVPFRETQYF. The DNA of the CDR3 is TGTGCCAGCAGCCGAGTACCCTTCCGAGAGACCCAGTACTTC.

This clone has just a few counts. V and J are TRBV6-1 and TRBJ2-3, with D perhaps TRBD1 (5 bases). CDR1 is MNHNS, CDR2 SASEGT, per germline. The CDR3 is 15 amino acids. V was cut by 3 bases and J by 1 base, with 11 bases left in between. The CDR3 reads CASSDDSEGTDTQYF. The DNA of the CDR3 is TGTGCCAGCAGTGACGACAGTGAGGGCACAGATACGCAGTATTTT.

This rearrangement joins TRBV7-9 to TRBJ2-7, with D possibly TRBD2 on 6 matching bases. This CDR3 is built from 13 residues. Germline CDR1 is SEHNR and CDR2 is FQNEAQ (reference sequence). Trimming left V 2 bases short and J 13 bases short, with 18 bases between. The DNA of the CDR3 is TGTGCCAGCAGCTTACCCGGGACGGGGGTAAGTTACTTC. Protein sequence: CASSLPGTGVSYF. Variable domain in full (rest from reference TRBV7-9 and TRBJ2-7): DTGVSQNPRHKITKRGQNVTFRCDPISEHNRLYWYRQTLGQGPEFLTYFQNEAQLEKSRLLSDRFSAERPKGSFSTLEIQRTEQGDSAMYLCASSLPGTGVSYFGPGTRLTVT.

The chain joins TRBV6-5 to TRBJ1-1; D is unclear. The CDR3 totals 13 residues. V was pared by 2 bases and J by 4 bases, with 8 bases between. Germline V gene sequence: CDR1 MNHEY, CDR2 SVGAGI. CDR3: CASSYERITEAFF. CDR3 DNA: TGTGCCAGCAGTTACGAGAGAATCACTGAAGCTTTCTTT.

The chain carries TRBV9 and TRBJ2-1; TRBD1 might be the D (5 bases). Germline values: CDR1 SGDLS, CDR2 YYNGEE. The V and J ends lost 3 bases and 8 bases respectively, with 15 bases between them. The CDR3 is made up of 14 amino acids. The CDR3 protein is CASSDQTGSDEQFF. DNA for the CDR3: TGTGCCAGCAGCGACCAAACAGGATCCGATGAGCAGTTCTTC.

The J gene is TRBJ2-3, the V gene TRBV5-1; the D is unclear. Germline V gives CDR1 SGHRS, CDR2 YFSETQ. The V end was cut by 1 base, the J end by 2 bases, with 11 bases between. This CDR3 has 15 residues. CDR3 region: CASSLQPGVTDTQYF. CDR3 nucleotide sequence: TGCGCCAGCAGCTTGCAGCCGGGCGTCACAGATACGCAGTATTTT.

Only a few counts were recorded for this clone. The CDR3 loop reads CAWGPRWGQVFEAFF. The DNA for the CDR3 is TGTGCCTGGGGACCGCGGTGGGGACAGGTCTTTGAAGCTTTCTTT. The genes are TRBV30 and TRBJ1-1; 8 positions agree with TRBD1. The germline CDR1 and CDR2 sequences are GTSNPN and SVGIG (reference sequence). The V and J ends lost 5 bases and 7 bases, in that order; junction bases with no gene match: 15. The length of the CDR3 is 15 residues.

This sequence joins TRBV20-1 and TRBJ2-7; D uncertain. CDR1 is DFQATT and CDR2 is SNEGSKA in the germline V gene (reference sequence). The CDR3 runs 11 residues. Trimming left V 3 bases short and J 9 bases short, with 12 bases between. For the CDR3, the DNA is TGCAGTGCTAGTGCCCTTTTTGCGCAGTACTTC. Translated, it gives CSASALFAQYF.

The J gene is TRBJ1-2, the V gene TRBV7-9; D not resolved. The V gene lost 5 bases and the J gene lost 1 base, with 17 bases spanning the gap. Germline values: CDR1 SEHNR, CDR2 FQNEAQ (reference sequence). The CDR3 runs to 16 residues. CDR3 amino acids: CASSISQIKINYGYTF. CDR3 nucleotide sequence: TGTGCCAGCAGCATTTCTCAGATAAAGATTAACTATGGCTACACCTTC.

This sequence joins TRBV5-1 and TRBJ1-2; 8 nucleotides line up with TRBD1. This CDR3 is 14 amino acids long. Unmatched junction bases numbered 9, after V lost 4 bases and J lost 7 bases. Germline V gene sequence: CDR1 SGHRS, CDR2 YFSETQ. The CDR3 nucleotides are TGCGCCAGCAGCGGCACTCGGACAGGGAGTGGCTACACCTTC. Protein: CASSGTRTGSGYTF.

The chain links TRBV6-1 to TRBJ2-2; no reliable D call. The V gene's germline CDR1 is MNHNS and CDR2 SASEGT. The CDR3 is 14 residues long. The V end lost 5 bases, the J end lost 0 bases, and 7 bases lay between the germline ends. The CDR3 DNA sequence: TGTGCCAGCAGTTATAGCTCGAACACCGGGGAGCTGTTTTTT. Translation: CASSYSSNTGELFF.

The J gene is TRBJ2-7, the V gene TRBV30; weak D call: TRBD2 (5 bases). Germline CDR1 and CDR2: GTSNPN and SVGIG (reference sequence). The CDR3 spans 11 residues. Between the trimmed V and J ends, which lost 5 bases and 4 bases, there was a span of 9 bases. CDR3: CAWGLRYEQYF. The CDR3 nucleotides are TGTGCCTGGGGACTTCGTTACGAGCAGTACTTC.

The chain links TRBV5-1 to TRBJ1-2; a weak D match, TRBD1 (5 bases). CDR1 is SGHRS, CDR2 YFSETQ, per germline. V lost 0 bases, J lost 6 bases, and 9 bases lay in between. The CDR3 has 13 amino acids. The CDR3 spells CASSLAGGDGYTF. In DNA, the CDR3 is TGCGCCAGCAGCTTGGCCGGGGGTGATGGCTACACCTTC.

The V gene is TRBV6-4, the J gene TRBJ1-5; 12 bases are shared with TRBD1. This CDR3 comprises 24 residues. Germline loops: CDR1 MRHNA, CDR2 SNTAGT. Germline trimming cut 2 bases from V and 3 bases from J; bases unmatched to any gene: 26. This chain's CDR3 is CASSDQLGQGAEAGWLSNNQPQHF. In DNA form, the CDR3 reads TGTGCCAGCAGTGACCAGTTGGGACAGGGGGCTGAAGCGGGCTGGTTGTCCAACAATCAGCCCCAGCATTTT.

The chain has TRBV7-2 and TRBJ2-2; 10 positions match TRBD2. Germline values: CDR1 SGHTA, CDR2 FQGNSA. This CDR3 spans 15 amino acids. V lost 2 bases to trimming and J lost 3 bases; unmatched junction nucleotides: 0. CDR3 in amino acids: CASSLLAGDTGELFF. In DNA form, the CDR3 reads TGTGCCAGCAGCTTACTAGCGGGAGACACCGGGGAGCTGTTTTTT.

The chain couples TRBV4-3 to TRBJ2-5; 9 bases align to TRBD2. The closer fit of TRBJ2-7 to the DNA end suggests the J call may be wrong. The CDR3 runs 15 residues. Germline values: CDR1 LGHNA, CDR2 YSLEER. CDR3 sequence (DNA): TGCGCCAGCAGCCAAGGGGCTAGCGGGACGTACGAGCAGTACTTC. This codes for CASSQGASGTYEQYF.

The chain links TRBV27 to TRBJ1-2; D might be TRBD1 (5 bases). V lost 6 bases and J lost 2, with 10 bases in between. CDR1 and CDR2 from the germline V gene are MNHEY and SMNVEV (reference sequence). This CDR3 spans 13 amino acids. The CDR3 DNA follows: TGTGCCAGCAGCCGCCGGGGGAACTATGGCTACACCTTC. Protein sequence: CASSRRGNYGYTF.